This TCR beta chain was obtained from a study of long-term antiretroviral therapy in people with HIV. Study details: About a decade before 2015, the earliest samples were taken when ART was typically delayed. Study results and limitations: Whereas controls had wider CDR3 length ranges, HIV repertoires had narrower ones.

This CDR3 contains 13 residues. V lost 5 bases to trimming and J lost 3 bases, with 7 bases between them. Germline loops: CDR1 MNHNS, CDR2 SASEGT. Version v3.0 of the immunoSEQ assay ran at survey level. Only in-frame clones appear in the TCRdb table, and some are missing; sequencing was by immunoSEQ multiplex PCR. In the table there are under 15,000 clones, roughly 80% of which are singletons. With respect to this clone: Antigen unknown.

Cryopreserved PBMC samples of roughly 0.85-11 million cells were used for DNA extraction. The chain has TRBV6-1 and TRBJ2-2; no clear D gene. This clonotype was obtained from a woman in her forties with HIV. Sequenced material: unsorted PBMCs, taken 0.5 years before starting antiretroviral therapy. CDR3 nucleotides: TGTGCCAGCAGTTCAACGGACACCGGGGAGCTGTTTTTT. Its protein product is CASSSTDTGELFF.